These 24 T cell receptor beta chains were all obtained from the same sample, sequenced in a study of blood T cell repertoires in COVID-19. The assay was immunoSEQ multiplex PCR, and TCRdb's table has in-frame clones only and misses some. The data contain approximately 290,000 clones, more than 65% of them singletons. The specimen sequenced was peripheral blood. Receptor source: a person aged 70 to 79 with COVID-19, enrolled during active disease.

The V call is TRBV10-3, the J call TRBJ1-4, with 10 bases identical to TRBD1. V dropped 6 bases and J dropped 7; count of bases not matched to a gene: 5. The germline gives CDR1 ENHRY, CDR2 SYGVKD. The CDR3 has 14 residues. DNA of the CDR3: TGTGCCATCAGCCCCCGGGACAGGGGTGAAAAACTGTTTTTT. This sequence encodes CAISPRDRGEKLFF.

Details on this clone: Other DNA sequences in the same sample also yield this CDR3. This chain connects TRBV5-4 to TRBJ2-2, with 9 bases matching TRBD1. CDR3 size: 15 residues. The germline V gene has CDR1 SGHNT and CDR2 YYREEE (reference sequence). Germline trimming cut 4 bases from V and 6 bases from J; bases unmatched to any gene: 7. The chain's CDR3 is CASSLAGQGPGELFF. The CDR3 coding sequence is TGTGCCAGCAGCCTGGCAGGACAGGGGCCCGGGGAGCTGTTTTTT. The full variable domain, completed using reference TRBV5-4 and TRBJ2-2, is ETGVTQSPTHLIKTRGQQVTLRCSSQSGHNTVSWYQQALGQGPQFIFQYYREEENGRGNFPPRFSGLQFPNYSSELNVNALELDDSALYLCASSLAGQGPGELFFGEGSRLTVL.

The chain employs TRBV5-6 and TRBJ1-5; 7 positions match TRBD1. Germline values: CDR1 SGHDT, CDR2 YYEEEE. V was clipped by 3 bases and J by 9 bases; unmatched bases: 15. The CDR3 covers 16 residues. In nucleotides, the CDR3 is TGTGCCAGCAGCTGGGAACAGGGGCTTCGTTTTATGCCCCAGCATTTT. Translated, it gives CASSWEQGLRFMPQHF.

CDR3 sequence: CASSGSGVTDTQYF. CDR3 DNA: TGTGCCAGCAGCGGGAGCGGGGTCACAGATACGCAGTATTTT. This chain connects TRBV11-3 to TRBJ2-3; TRBD2 aligns across 7 bases. The trim removed 5 bases at V and 2 bases at J, leaving 4 bases unmatched. The CDR3 has 14 amino acids. Germline values: CDR1 SGHNT, CDR2 YENEEA.

This sequence joins TRBV6-2 or TRBV6-3 and TRBJ2-1; weak D call: TRBD2 (5 bases). This CDR3 contains 15 residues. The germline V gene has CDR1 MNHEY and CDR2 SVGEGT. The germline V and J ends were trimmed by 0 bases and 7 bases, with 13 bases remaining between them. CDR3 residues: CASSYSIGGLNEQFF. CDR3 DNA sequence: TGTGCCAGCAGTTACTCGATTGGCGGGCTGAATGAGCAGTTCTTC.

This rearrangement joins TRBV6-4 to TRBJ2-3; 7 bases agree with TRBD1. This CDR3 contains 13 residues. V lost 10 bases and J lost 0; bases outside the gene matches: 4. CDR1 and CDR2 from the germline V gene are MRHNA and SNTAGT. In DNA form, the CDR3 reads TGTGCCAAACCGGGACAGAGCACAGATACGCAGTATTTT. Its translation: CAKPGQSTDTQYF.

The chain employs TRBV5-6 and TRBJ1-5, with 7 bases fitting TRBD1. Germline CDR1 SGHDT, CDR2 YYEEEE. V shed 0 bases, J shed 2 bases, and the junction held 8 bases outside the gene matches. The CDR3 is 17 residues long. The CDR3 protein is CASSLGGQLRGNQPQHF. In nucleotides, the CDR3 is TGTGCCAGCAGCTTGGGGGGACAGCTCAGAGGCAATCAGCCCCAGCATTTT. Variable domain in full (rest from reference TRBV5-6 and TRBJ1-5): DAGVTQSPTHLIKTRGQQVTLRCSPKSGHDTVSWYQQALGQGPQFIFQYYEEEERQRGNFPDRFSGHQFPNYSSELNVNALLLGDSALYLCASSLGGQLRGNQPQHFGDGTRLSIL.

The V call is TRBV7-8, the J call TRBJ2-5; D gene uncertain. The CDR3 runs 15 residues. CDR1 and CDR2 from the germline V gene are SGHVS and FQNEAQ. V dropped 5 bases and J dropped 2 bases, with 15 bases sitting between them. CDR3 residues: CASSRASAGQETQYF. The CDR3 DNA reads TGTGCCAGCAGCCGAGCCAGCGCCGGGCAAGAGACCCAGTACTTC. The full variable domain, its missing parts supplied by reference TRBV7-8 and TRBJ2-5, is GAGVSQSPRYKVAKRGQDVALRCDPISGHVSLFWYQQALGQGPEFLTYFQNEAQLDKSGLPSDRFFAERPEGSVSTLKIQRTQQEDSAVYLCASSRASAGQETQYFGPGTRLLVL.

The chain has TRBV7-2 and TRBJ2-7; no clear D. Trimming stripped 6 bases from V and 11 bases from J, with 23 bases between. Germline V CDR1 and CDR2: SGHTA, FQGNSA. CDR3 length equals 14 residues. The CDR3 is CASSSPRPQAQEYF. The CDR3 region has the DNA TGTGCCAGCAGTTCACCGCGCCCGCAGGCCCAGGAGTACTTC.

The chain employs TRBV19 and TRBJ2-1; D is undetermined. Germline V gives CDR1 LNHDA, CDR2 SQIVND (reference sequence). CDR3 length equals 12 residues. Deletions cut 6 bases from V and 9 bases from J, with 12 bases between. Here the CDR3 reads CASSLEPGEQFF. The CDR3 bases are TGTGCCAGTAGCTTAGAACCCGGTGAGCAGTTCTTC. Filled out from reference TRBV19 and TRBJ2-1, the complete variable domain reads DGGITQSPKYLFRKEGQNVTLSCEQNLNHDAMYWYRQDPGQGLRLIYYSQIVNDFQKGDIAEGYSVSREKKESFPLTVTSAQKNPTAFYLCASSLEPGEQFFGPGTRLTVL.

This chain uses TRBV6-5 with TRBJ1-1; D gene uncertain. This CDR3 region has 15 residues. The germline V gene has CDR1 MNHEY and CDR2 SVGAGI. Trimming cost V 2 bases and J 0 bases, with 10 bases left between them. The CDR3 reads CASSYVPVMNTEAFF. In DNA form, the CDR3 reads TGTGCCAGCAGTTACGTCCCAGTGATGAACACTGAAGCTTTCTTT.

The chain is built from TRBV27 and TRBJ2-2; D possibly corresponds to TRBD2 (7 bases). CDR3 length equals 14 residues. CDR1 MNHEY and CDR2 SMNVEV come from the germline V gene (reference sequence). V lost 6 bases to trimming and J lost 4 bases, with 12 bases between them. The CDR3 here is CASRWGGRTGELFF. The CDR3 region has the DNA TGTGCCAGCAGGTGGGGGGGCCGCACCGGGGAGCTGTTTTTT.

V gene TRBV2 combines with J gene TRBJ1-5; D unresolved. The length of the CDR3 is 15 residues. CDR1 SNHLY and CDR2 FYNNEI come from the germline V gene. Trimming took 4 bases from V and 0 from J, leaving 10 bases between them. In DNA form, the CDR3 reads TGTGCCAGCAGTGTTTCCCAAAATAGCAATCAGCCCCAGCATTTT. It translates to CASSVSQNSNQPQHF. Full variable domain (rest looked up from reference TRBV2 and TRBJ1-5): EPEVTQTPSHQVTQMGQEVILRCVPISNHLYFYWYRQILGQKVEFLVSFYNNEISEKSEIFDDQFSVERPDGSNFTLKIRSTKLEDSAMYFCASSVSQNSNQPQHFGDGTRLSIL.

This clone was seen a few times. The genes are TRBV5-1 and TRBJ2-7, with TRBD2 matching 7 bases. The junction had 13 bases not matched to a gene; V was cut back by 4 bases and J by 6 bases. The CDR3 totals 15 residues. The germline CDR1 and CDR2 sequences are SGHRS and YFSETQ. The DNA for the CDR3 is TGCGCCAGCAGCCCCGTTGGGGGGGAGTGGGGCGAGCAGTACTTC. Amino acid sequence: CASSPVGGEWGEQYF.

The chain links TRBV6-6 to TRBJ1-1; D is unresolved. The germline V and J ends were trimmed by 7 bases and 11 bases, with 20 bases remaining between them. Per the germline V gene, CDR1 is MNHNY and CDR2 is SVGAGI (reference sequence). This CDR3 has 13 amino acids. CDR3 in DNA: TGTGCCAGCACCAGAGAGGCCCCCCGCGAGGCTTTCTTT. Translated, it gives CASTREAPREAFF.

The sample holds a few counts of this clone. CDR3 in amino acids: CSVSGQDYGYTF. The DNA for the CDR3 is TGCAGCGTTTCGGGACAAGACTATGGCTACACCTTC. The chain employs TRBV29-1 and TRBJ1-2, with a tentative D call TRBD1 (6 bases). Trimming removed 5 bases at V and 3 bases at J, with 10 bases between. CDR1 and CDR2 (germline): SQVTM, ANQGSEA. This CDR3 has 12 amino acids.

The chain employs TRBV7-9 and TRBJ1-1; D is possibly TRBD1 (5 bases). V lost 5 bases, J lost 6 bases, and 19 bases lay in between. CDR1 and CDR2 (germline): SEHNR, FQNEAQ (reference sequence). The CDR3 loop spans 15 amino acids. The CDR3 region is CASSLPGEVNAEAFF. The CDR3 DNA reads as TGTGCCAGCAGCCTCCCGGGGGAGGTAAACGCTGAAGCTTTCTTT.

The CDR3 loop is CASKQGLTEAFF. In nucleotides, the CDR3 is TGTGCCAGCAAACAGGGTCTCACTGAAGCTTTCTTT. The chain links TRBV2 to TRBJ1-1, with a possible D match to TRBD1 (6 bases). Germline CDR1 is SNHLY and CDR2 is FYNNEI. The CDR3 spans 12 residues. Between the trimmed V and J ends, which lost 7 bases and 4 bases, there was a span of 10 bases.

The chain couples TRBV12-3 or TRBV12-4 to TRBJ2-7, with unresolved D. The CDR3 loop spans 12 amino acids. The ends were cut back, 7 bases at V and 4 bases at J, with 11 bases in the middle. The CDR3 protein is CASKDDKYEQYF. The CDR3, as DNA: TGTGCCAGCAAAGACGACAAGTACGAGCAGTACTTC.

The chain recombines TRBV7-6 with TRBJ2-5; 7 nucleotides agree with TRBD1. This CDR3 is built from 14 residues. V lost 5 bases and J lost 5; bases outside the gene matches: 8. Looked up from germline, CDR1 is SGHVS and CDR2 is FNYEAQ. The CDR3 here is CASSRKTGTETQYF. CDR3 DNA sequence: TGTGCCAGCAGCCGGAAGACAGGGACCGAGACCCAGTACTTC.

This clone was found once. This rearrangement joins TRBV29-1 to TRBJ1-2; 7 bases align to TRBD1. The trim removed 5 bases at V and 7 bases at J, leaving 10 bases unmatched. Germline CDR1 SQVTM, CDR2 ANQGSEA. This CDR3 has 13 residues. CDR3 nucleotides: TGCAGCGTTCAGAGACAGGGTGCTCCTGGCTACACCTTC. This gives the protein CSVQRQGAPGYTF.

This clone was observed once. The gene calls are TRBV6-6 and TRBJ2-2; perhaps TRBD1 as D (6 bases). This CDR3 spans 13 amino acids. V was trimmed by 11 bases and J by 0 bases, leaving 10 bases between them. The V gene's germline CDR1 is MNHNY and CDR2 SVGAGI (reference sequence). This chain's CDR3 is CACRTANTGELFF. The CDR3 DNA reads TGTGCCTGTAGGACAGCGAACACCGGGGAGCTGTTTTTT.

This clone has at least ten counts. The chain is built from TRBV11-2 and TRBJ2-7, with 11 bases that match TRBD1. CDR1 and CDR2 from the germline V gene are SGHAT and FQNNGV. This CDR3 is built from 19 residues. Trimming removed 2 bases from V and 6 bases from J; junction bases left unmatched: 18. The CDR3 loop reads CASSLKGRWTGGAFGEQYF. DNA of the CDR3: TGTGCCAGCAGCTTAAAGGGGAGGTGGACAGGGGGCGCCTTCGGCGAGCAGTACTTC.

J is TRBJ2-5 and V is TRBV7-2; D gene uncertain. The CDR3 is 13 residues long. Germline V gives CDR1 SGHTA, CDR2 FQGNSA. Trimming took 2 bases from V and 5 from J, leaving 9 bases between them. CDR3 residues: CASSLNPRETQYF. The CDR3, as DNA: TGTGCCAGCAGCTTAAACCCGCGGGAGACCCAGTACTTC.